The clone carrying this TCR beta chain was observed a few times. As yet, its antigen is unknown. Criteria for exclusion of patients were uncontrolled infection, other autoimmune disease, pregnancy or lactation. The sample originates from a study of T cells in Graves' hyperthyroidism and ophthalmopathy. Study information: Peripheral blood sampling occurred at initial diagnosis, before any treatment. Study-level results: Ophthalmopathy and stable hyperthyroidism were told apart by a 13 V-J model. Peripheral blood also featured most of the thyroid clonotypes expanded above 0.001.

This CDR3 spans 14 amino acids. Germline CDR1 is MNHEY and CDR2 is SMNVEV (reference sequence). V lost 4 bases, J lost 0 bases, and 9 bases lay in between. RNA transcripts were the template for amplifying TCR beta CDR3 regions. With the HTBI primer set, the TCR CDR3 went through a first round of RT-PCR. One entry per CDR3 protein results from TCRdb running MiXCR on the multiplex PCR reads. The sample lists 250,000 to 400,000 distinct CDR3 sequences, roughly 13% seen once, with approximately 35% in the top ten. This chain joins TRBV27 and TRBJ2-5; possibly TRBD2 for D (5 bases). This clonotype originated in a middle-aged woman with Graves' ophthalmopathy. Input material: blood. The CDR3 region is CASSSLGDQETQYF. CDR3 DNA sequence: TGTGCCAGCAGTTCCCTCGGGGACCAAGAGACCCAGTACTTC.